This T cell receptor beta chain was obtained from a study of CD8+ T cells in alopecia areata. cDNA reverse transcribed from extracted RNA served as the sequencing template. Produced via immunoSEQ multiplex PCR; TCRdb's table is partial and in-frame only. The data contain fewer than 40,000 clones, around two thirds of them singletons. Between the trimmed V and J ends, which lost 3 bases and 3 bases, there was a span of 9 bases. The CDR3 has 13 amino acids. The germline V gene has CDR1 MNHNS and CDR2 SASEGT. As regards this clone: Its antigen is as yet unknown.

Specimens obtained from alopecia areata patients comprised lesional scalp punch biopsies and peripheral blood. Whole-study findings and limits: Greater clonality was observed in lesional scalp samples, especially alopecia totalis/universalis, versus normal scalp. Between patients, shared TCR sequences were less clear than in mice. This was possibly due in part to HLA diversity in the patient population.

V usage is TRBV6-1 and J usage is TRBJ2-7; D gene uncertain. The sequence was obtained from a human donor with alopecia areata. The material sequenced was NKG2D-high CD8+ T cells sorted from blood. CDR3 nucleotide sequence: TGTGCCAGCAGTGACACCACTTTCTACGAGCAGTACTTC. Its translation is CASSDTTFYEQYF.